This T cell receptor (beta chain) was recorded in a study of T cells in Graves' hyperthyroidism and ophthalmopathy. Overall study: Before any treatment, at initial diagnosis, peripheral blood was collected.

Hyperthyroidism was newly diagnosed in patients aged 18 to 65 (duration under 2 months). The study left out patients who had uncontrolled infection, other autoimmune disease, pregnancy or lactation. This clonotype was counted at least ten times. What it recognizes is unknown. Study conclusions and caveats: Ophthalmopathy was identified by the model a median about six months ahead of onset.

The investigators amplified TCR beta CDR3 regions from RNA transcripts. RT-PCR in the first round (using the HTBI primer set) targeted the TCR CDR3. TCRdb reprocessed the multiplex PCR reads with MiXCR, giving one entry per CDR3 protein. Here the sample spans around 380,000 distinct CDR3 sequences, 13% being singletons. The sequence derives from a man aged 25 to 40 with Graves' hyperthyroidism that later progressed to Graves' ophthalmopathy. The sample comprised blood.

The CDR3 coding sequence is TGTGCCAGCACCCCGCGGGGGGGCCACGACAATGAGCAGTTCTTC. It yields the protein CASTPRGGHDNEQFF. V gene TRBV12-3 or TRBV12-4 combines with J gene TRBJ2-1; 9 bases agree with TRBD2. The CDR3 consists of 15 residues. Trimming removed 7 bases from V and 5 bases from J; junction bases left unmatched: 9.